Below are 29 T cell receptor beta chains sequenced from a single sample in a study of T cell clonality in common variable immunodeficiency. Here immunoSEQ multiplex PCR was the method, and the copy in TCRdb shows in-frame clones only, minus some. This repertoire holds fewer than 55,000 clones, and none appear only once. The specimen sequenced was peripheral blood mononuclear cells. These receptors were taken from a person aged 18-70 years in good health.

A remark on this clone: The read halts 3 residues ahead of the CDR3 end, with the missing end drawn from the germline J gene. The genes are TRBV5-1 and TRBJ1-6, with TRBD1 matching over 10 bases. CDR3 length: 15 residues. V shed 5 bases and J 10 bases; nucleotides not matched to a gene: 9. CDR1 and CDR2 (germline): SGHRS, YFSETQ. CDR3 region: CASRRPGTGDSPLHF. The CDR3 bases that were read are TGCGCCAGCAGGAGGCCCGGGACAGGGGACTCACCC.

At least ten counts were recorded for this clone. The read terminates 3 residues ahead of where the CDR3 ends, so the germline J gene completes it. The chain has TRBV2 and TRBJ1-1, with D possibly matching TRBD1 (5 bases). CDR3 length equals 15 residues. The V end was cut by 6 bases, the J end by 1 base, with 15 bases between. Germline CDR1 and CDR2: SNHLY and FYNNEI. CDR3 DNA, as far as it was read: TGTGCCAGCAGGACCACCCAGACAGCGAACACTGAA. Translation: CASRTTQTANTE. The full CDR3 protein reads CASRTTQTANTEAFF.

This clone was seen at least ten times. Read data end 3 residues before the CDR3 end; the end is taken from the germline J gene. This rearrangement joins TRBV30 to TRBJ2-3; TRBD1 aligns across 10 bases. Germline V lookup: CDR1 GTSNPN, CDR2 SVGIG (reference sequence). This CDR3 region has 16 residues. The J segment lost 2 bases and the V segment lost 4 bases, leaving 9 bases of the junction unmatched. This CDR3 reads CAWTAAGQGYTDTQYF. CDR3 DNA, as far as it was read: TGTGCCTGGACCGCCGCGGGACAGGGGTACACAGATACG. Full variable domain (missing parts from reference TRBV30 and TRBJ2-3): SQTIHQWPATLVQPVGSPLSLECTVEGTSNPNLYWYRQAAGRGLQLLFYSVGIGQISSEVPQNLSASRPQDRQFILSSKKLLLSDSGFYLCAWTAAGQGYTDTQYFGPGTRLTVL.

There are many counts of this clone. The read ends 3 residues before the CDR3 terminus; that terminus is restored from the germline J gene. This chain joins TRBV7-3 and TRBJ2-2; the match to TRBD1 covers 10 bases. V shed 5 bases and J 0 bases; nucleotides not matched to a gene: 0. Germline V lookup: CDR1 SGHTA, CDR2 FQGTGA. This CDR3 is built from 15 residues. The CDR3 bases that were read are TGTGCCAGCAGCGGACAGGGGGCGAACACCGGGGAG. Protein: CASSGQGANTGE. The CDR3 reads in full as CASSGQGANTGELFF.

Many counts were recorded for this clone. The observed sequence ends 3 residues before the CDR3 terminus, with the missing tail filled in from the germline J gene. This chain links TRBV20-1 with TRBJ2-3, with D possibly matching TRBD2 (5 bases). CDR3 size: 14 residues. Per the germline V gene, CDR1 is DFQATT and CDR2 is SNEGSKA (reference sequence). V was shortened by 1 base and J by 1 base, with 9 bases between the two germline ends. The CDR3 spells CSARGRGRTDTQYF. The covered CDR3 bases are TGCAGTGCTAGAGGTCGGGGTCGCACAGATACG.

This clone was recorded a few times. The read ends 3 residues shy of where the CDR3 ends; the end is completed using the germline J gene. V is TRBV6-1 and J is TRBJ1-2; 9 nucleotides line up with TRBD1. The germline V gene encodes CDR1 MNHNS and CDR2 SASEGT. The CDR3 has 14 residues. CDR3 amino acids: CASSGRTGAYDYTF. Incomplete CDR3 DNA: TGTGCCAGCAGTGGGAGGACAGGGGCCTACGAC.

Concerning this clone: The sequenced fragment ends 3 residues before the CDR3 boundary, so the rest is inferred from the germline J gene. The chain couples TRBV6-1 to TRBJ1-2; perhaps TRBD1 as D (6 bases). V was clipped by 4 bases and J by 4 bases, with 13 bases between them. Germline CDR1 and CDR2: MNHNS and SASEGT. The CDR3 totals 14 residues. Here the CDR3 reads CASSGQRGTYGYTF. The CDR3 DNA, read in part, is TGTGCCAGCAGTGGACAGAGGGGGACCTATGGC.

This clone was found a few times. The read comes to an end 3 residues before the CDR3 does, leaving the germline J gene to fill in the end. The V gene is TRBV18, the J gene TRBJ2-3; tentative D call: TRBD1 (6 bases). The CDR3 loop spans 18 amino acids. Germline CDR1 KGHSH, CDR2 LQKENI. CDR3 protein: CASSPQFQGTSSNQPQYF. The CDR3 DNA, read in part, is TGTGCCAGCTCACCACAGTTTCAGGGGACGAGTAGCAATCAGCCG. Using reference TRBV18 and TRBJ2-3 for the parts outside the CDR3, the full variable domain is NAGVMQNPRHLVRRRGQEARLRCSPMKGHSHVYWYRQLPEEGLKFMVYLQKENIIDESGMPKERFSAEFPKEGPSILRIQQVVRGDSAAYFCASSPQFQGTSSNQPQYFGPGTRLTVL.

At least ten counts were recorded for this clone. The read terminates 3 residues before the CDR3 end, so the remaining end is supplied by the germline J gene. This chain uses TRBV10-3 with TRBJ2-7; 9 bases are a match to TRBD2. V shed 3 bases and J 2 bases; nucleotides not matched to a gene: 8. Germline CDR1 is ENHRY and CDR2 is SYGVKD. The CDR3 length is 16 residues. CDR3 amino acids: CAISDETSGLPYEQYF. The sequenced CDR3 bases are TGTGCCATCAGTGACGAGACTAGCGGCTTACCCTACGAG.

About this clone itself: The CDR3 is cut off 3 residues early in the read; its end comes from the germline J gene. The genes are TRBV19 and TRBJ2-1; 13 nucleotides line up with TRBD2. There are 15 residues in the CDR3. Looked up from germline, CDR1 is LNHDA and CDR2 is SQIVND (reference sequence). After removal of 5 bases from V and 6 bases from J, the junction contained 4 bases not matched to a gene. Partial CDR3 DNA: TGTGCCAGTAGTTTAGGGACTAGCGGGGCCAATGAG. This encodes CASSLGTSGANE. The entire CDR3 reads CASSLGTSGANEQFF.

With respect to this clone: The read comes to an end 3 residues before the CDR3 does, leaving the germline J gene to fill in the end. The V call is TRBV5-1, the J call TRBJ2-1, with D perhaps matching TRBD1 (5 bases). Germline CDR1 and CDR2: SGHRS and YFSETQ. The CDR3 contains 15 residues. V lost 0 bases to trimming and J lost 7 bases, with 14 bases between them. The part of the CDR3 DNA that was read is TGCGCCAGCAGCTTGGGGACAACCTCTGGGAATGAG. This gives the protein CASSLGTTSGNE. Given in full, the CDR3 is CASSLGTTSGNEQFF.

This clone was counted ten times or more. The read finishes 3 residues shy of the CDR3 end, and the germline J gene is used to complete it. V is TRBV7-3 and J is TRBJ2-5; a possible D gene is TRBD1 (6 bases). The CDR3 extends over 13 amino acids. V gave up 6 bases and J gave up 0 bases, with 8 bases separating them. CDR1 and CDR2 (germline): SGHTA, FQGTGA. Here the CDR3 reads CASSRDNQETQYF. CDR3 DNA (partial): TGTGCCAGCAGTAGGGACAACCAAGAGACC. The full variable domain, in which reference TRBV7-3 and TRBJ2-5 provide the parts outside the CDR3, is GAGVSQTPSNKVTEKGKYVELRCDPISGHTALYWYRQSLGQGPEFLIYFQGTGAADDSGLPNDRFFAVRPEGSVSTLKIQRTERGDSAVYLCASSRDNQETQYFGPGTRLLVL.

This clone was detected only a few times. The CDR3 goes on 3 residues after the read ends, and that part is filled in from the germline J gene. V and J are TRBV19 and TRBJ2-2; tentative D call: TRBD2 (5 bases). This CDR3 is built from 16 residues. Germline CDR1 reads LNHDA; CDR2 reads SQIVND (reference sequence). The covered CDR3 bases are TGTGCCAGTAGTATGCCTGAGGGCAGGAGAAATTCACCG. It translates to CASSMPEGRRNSP. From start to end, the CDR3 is CASSMPEGRRNSPLFF.

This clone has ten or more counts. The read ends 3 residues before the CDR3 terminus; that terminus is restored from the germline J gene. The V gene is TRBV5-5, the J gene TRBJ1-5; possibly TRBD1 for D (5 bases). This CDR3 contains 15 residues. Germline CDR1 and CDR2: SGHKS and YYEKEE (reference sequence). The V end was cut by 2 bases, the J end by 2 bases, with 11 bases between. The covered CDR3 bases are TGTGCCAGCAGCTTACGAGGGGTCGGCAATCAGCCC. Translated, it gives CASSLRGVGNQP. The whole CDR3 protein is CASSLRGVGNQPQHF. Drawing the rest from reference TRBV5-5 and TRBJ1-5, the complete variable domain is DAGVTQSPTHLIKTRGQQVTLRCSPISGHKSVSWYQQVLGQGPQFIFQYYEKEERGRGNFPDRFSARQFPNYSSELNVNALLLGDSALYLCASSLRGVGNQPQHFGDGTRLSIL.

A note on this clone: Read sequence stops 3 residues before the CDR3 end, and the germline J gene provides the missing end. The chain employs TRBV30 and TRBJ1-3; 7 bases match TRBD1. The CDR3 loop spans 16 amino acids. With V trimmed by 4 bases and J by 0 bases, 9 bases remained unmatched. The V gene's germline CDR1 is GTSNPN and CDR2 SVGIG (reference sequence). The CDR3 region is CAWTHKGGRSGNTIYF. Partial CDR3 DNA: TGTGCCTGGACCCATAAAGGGGGCCGCTCTGGAAACACC.

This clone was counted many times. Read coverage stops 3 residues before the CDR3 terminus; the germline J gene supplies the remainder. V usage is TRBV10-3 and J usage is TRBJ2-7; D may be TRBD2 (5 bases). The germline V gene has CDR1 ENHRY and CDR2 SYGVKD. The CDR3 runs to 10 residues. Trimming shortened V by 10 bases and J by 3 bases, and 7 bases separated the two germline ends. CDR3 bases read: TGTGCCACCGGGGACTACGAG. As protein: CATGDYE. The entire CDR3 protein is CATGDYEQYF.

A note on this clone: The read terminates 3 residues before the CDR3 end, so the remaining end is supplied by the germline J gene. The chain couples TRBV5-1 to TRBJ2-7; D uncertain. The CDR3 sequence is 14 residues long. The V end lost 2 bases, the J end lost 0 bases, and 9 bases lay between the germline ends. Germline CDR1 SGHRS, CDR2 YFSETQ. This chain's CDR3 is CASSFSSDSYEQYF. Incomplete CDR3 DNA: TGCGCCAGCAGCTTTAGCAGCGACTCCTACGAG.

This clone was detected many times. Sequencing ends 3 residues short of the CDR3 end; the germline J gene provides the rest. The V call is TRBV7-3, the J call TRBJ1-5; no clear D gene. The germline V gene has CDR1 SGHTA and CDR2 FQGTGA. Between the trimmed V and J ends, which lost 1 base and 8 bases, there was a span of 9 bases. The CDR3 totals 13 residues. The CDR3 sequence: CASSLIRGEPQHF. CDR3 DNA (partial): TGTGCCAGCAGCTTAATACGCGGAGAGCCC. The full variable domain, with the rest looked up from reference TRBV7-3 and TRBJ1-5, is GAGVSQTPSNKVTEKGKYVELRCDPISGHTALYWYRQSLGQGPEFLIYFQGTGAADDSGLPNDRFFAVRPEGSVSTLKIQRTERGDSAVYLCASSLIRGEPQHFGDGTRLSIL.

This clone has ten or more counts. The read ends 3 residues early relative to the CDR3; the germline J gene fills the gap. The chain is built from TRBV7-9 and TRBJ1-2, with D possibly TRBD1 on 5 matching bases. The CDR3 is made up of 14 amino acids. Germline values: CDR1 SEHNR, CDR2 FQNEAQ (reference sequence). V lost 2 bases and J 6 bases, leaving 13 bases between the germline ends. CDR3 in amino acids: CASSLSGEPHGYTF. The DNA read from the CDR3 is TGTGCCAGCAGCTTATCGGGGGAACCCCATGGC.

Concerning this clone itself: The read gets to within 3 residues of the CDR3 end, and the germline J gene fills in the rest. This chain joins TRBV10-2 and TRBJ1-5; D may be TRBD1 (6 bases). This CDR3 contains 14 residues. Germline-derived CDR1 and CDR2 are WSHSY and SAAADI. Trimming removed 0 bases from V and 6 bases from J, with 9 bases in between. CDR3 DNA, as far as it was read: TGCGCCAGCAGTGAGTCCCAGGGGACTCAGCCC. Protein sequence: CASSESQGTQP. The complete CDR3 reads CASSESQGTQPQHF.

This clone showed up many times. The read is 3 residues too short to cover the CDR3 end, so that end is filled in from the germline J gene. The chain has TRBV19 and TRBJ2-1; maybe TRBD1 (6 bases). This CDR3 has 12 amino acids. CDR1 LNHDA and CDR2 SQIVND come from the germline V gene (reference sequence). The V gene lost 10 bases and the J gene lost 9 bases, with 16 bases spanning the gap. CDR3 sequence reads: CATTYRVGEQFF. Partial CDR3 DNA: TGTGCCACAACTTACAGGGTTGGTGAG. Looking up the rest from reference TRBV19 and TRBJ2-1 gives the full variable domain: DGGITQSPKYLFRKEGQNVTLSCEQNLNHDAMYWYRQDPGQGLRLIYYSQIVNDFQKGDIAEGYSVSREKKESFPLTVTSAQKNPTAFYLCATTYRVGEQFFGPGTRLTVL.

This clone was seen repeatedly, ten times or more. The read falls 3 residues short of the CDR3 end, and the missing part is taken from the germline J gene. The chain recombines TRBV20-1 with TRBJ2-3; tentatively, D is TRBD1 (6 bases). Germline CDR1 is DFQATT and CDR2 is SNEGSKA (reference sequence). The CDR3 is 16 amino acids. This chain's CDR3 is CSAHSLPRDPTGTQYF. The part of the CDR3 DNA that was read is TGCAGTGCCCACTCCTTACCTCGGGACCCCACAGGGACG.

CDR3 DNA (partial): TGTGCCAGCAGCTTAGGAGCAGGGATCCAAGAGACC. Encoded protein: CASSLGAGIQET. The whole CDR3 reads CASSLGAGIQETQYF. V gene TRBV7-6 combines with J gene TRBJ2-5, with D perhaps TRBD1 (5 bases). The read gets to within 3 residues of the CDR3 end, and the germline J gene fills in the rest. The CDR3 has 15 residues. V lost 1 base and J 1 base, leaving 10 bases between the germline ends. Per the germline V gene, CDR1 is SGHVS and CDR2 is FNYEAQ. The full variable domain, with the rest looked up from reference TRBV7-6 and TRBJ2-5, is GAGVSQSPRYKVTKRGQDVALRCDPISGHVSLYWYRQALGQGPEFLTYFNYEAQQDKSGLPNDRFSAERPEGSISTLTIQRTEQRDSAMYRCASSLGAGIQETQYFGPGTRLLVL.

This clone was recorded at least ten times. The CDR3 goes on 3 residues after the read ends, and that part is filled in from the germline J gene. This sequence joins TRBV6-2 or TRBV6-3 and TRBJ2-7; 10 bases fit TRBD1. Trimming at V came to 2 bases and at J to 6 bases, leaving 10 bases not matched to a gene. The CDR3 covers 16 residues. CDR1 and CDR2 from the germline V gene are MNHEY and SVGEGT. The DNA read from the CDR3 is TGTGCCAGCAGTTACGCTTCCGGGACAGGGGTGGTCGAG. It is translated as CASSYASGTGVVE. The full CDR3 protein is CASSYASGTGVVEQYF.

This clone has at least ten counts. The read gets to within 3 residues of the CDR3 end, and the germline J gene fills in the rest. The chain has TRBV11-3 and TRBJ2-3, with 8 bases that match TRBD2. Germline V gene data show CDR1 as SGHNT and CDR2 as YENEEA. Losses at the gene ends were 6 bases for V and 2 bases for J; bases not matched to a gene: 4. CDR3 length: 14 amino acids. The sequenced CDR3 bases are TGTGCCAGCAGTCCACTAGCGGACACAGATACG. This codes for CASSPLADTDT. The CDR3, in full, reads CASSPLADTDTQYF.

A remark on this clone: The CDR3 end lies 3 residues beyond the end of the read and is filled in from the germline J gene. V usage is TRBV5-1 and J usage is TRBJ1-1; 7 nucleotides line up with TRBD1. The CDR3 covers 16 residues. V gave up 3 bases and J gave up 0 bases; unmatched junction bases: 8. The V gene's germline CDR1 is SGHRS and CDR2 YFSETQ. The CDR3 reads CASSSWTGPMNTEAFF. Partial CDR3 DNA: TGCGCCAGCAGCTCGTGGACAGGACCCATGAACACTGAA. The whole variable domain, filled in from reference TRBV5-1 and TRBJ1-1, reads KAGVTQTPRYLIKTRGQQVTLSCSPISGHRSVSWYQQTPGQGLQFLFEYFSETQRNKGNFPGRFSGRQFSNSRSEMNVSTLELGDSALYLCASSSWTGPMNTEAFFGQGTRLTVV.

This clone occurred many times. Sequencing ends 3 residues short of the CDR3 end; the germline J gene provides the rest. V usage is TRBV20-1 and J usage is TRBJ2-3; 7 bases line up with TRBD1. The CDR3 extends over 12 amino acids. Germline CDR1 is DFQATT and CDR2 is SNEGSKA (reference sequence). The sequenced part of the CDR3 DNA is TGCAGTGCTAGTTGGGACAGCACGGCG. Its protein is CSASWDSTA. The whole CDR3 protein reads CSASWDSTAQYF.

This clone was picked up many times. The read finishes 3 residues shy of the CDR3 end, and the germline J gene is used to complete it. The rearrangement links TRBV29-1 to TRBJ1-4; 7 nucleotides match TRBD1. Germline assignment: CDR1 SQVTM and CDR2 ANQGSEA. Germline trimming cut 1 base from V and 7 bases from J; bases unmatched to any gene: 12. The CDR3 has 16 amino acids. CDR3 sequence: CSVEVEEGARVEKLFF. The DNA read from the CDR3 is TGCAGCGTTGAAGTTGAGGAGGGGGCTAGGGTTGAAAAA.

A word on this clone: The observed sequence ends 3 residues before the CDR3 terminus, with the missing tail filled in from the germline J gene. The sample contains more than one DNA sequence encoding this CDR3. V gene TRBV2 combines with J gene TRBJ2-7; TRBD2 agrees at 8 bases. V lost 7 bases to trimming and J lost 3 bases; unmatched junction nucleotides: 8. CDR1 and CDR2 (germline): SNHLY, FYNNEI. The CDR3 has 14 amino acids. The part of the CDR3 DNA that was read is TGTGCCAGCAAAGGAGCGGGAGATGTCTACGAG. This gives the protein CASKGAGDVYE. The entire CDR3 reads CASKGAGDVYEQYF.